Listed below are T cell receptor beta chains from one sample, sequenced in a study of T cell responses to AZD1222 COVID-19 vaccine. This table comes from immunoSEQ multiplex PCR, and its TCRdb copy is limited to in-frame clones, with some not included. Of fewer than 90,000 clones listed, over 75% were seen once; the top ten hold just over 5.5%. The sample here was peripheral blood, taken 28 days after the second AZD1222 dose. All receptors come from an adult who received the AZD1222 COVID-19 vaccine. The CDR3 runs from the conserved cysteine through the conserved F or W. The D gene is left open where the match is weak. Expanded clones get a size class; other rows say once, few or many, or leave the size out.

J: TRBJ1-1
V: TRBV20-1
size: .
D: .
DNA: TGCAGTGTCGACGGAGACACTGAAGCTTTCTTT
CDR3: CSVDGDTEAFF

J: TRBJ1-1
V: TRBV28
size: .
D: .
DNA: TGTGCCAGCAGTTTGCGGAGGACTGAAGCTTTCTTT
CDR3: CASSLRRTEAFF

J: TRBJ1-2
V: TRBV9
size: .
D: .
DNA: TGTGCCAGCAGCACCCCGACAGGAGCTAACTATGGCTACACCTTC
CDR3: CASSTPTGANYGYTF

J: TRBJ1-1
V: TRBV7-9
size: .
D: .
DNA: TGTGCCAGCAGCCATTCCCCAGGGGTTAACACTGAAGCTTTCTTT
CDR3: CASSHSPGVNTEAFF

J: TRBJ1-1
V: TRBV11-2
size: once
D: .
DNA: TGTGCCAGCAGCTGGGGGGGAATAAACACTGAAGCTTTCTTT
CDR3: CASSWGGINTEAFF

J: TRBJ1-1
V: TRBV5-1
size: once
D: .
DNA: TGCGCCAGCAGCTTGGAAGGTTTGGGCACTGAAGCTTTCTTT
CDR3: CASSLEGLGTEAFF

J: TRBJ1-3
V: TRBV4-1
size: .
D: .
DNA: TGCGCCAGCAGCCCCAGCCAGAGGGGCCGCTCTGGAAACACCATATATTTT
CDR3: CASSPSQRGRSGNTIYF

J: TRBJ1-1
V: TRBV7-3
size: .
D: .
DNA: TGTGCCAGCAGCTTCACTGAGGGGACTGAAGCTTTCTTT
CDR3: CASSFTEGTEAFF

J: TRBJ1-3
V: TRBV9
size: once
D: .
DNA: TGTGCCAGCAGCGGGACGGGCTCTGGAAACACCATATATTTT
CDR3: CASSGTGSGNTIYF

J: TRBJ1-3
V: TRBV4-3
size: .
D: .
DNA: TGCGCCAGCAGCCAAGACTGGACAGAGCGTTATCTTGGAAACACCATATATTTT
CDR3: CASSQDWTERYLGNTIYF

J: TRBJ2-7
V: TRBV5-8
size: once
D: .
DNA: TGTGCCAGCAGCGTCCGGGCCAAACCCTACGAGCAGTACTTC
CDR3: CASSVRAKPYEQYF

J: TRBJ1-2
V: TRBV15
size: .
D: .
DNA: TGTGCCACCAGCAGAGAAGGCAGGCAAGGTGGGGATGGCTACACCTTC
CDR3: CATSREGRQGGDGYTF

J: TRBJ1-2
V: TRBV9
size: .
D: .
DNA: TGTGCCAGCAGCTCCCCCTGGGATGGCTACACCTTC
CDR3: CASSSPWDGYTF

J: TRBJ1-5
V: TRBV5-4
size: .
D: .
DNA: TGTGCCAGCAGCAACGGCCTGAGCAATCAGCCCCAGCATTTT
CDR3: CASSNGLSNQPQHF

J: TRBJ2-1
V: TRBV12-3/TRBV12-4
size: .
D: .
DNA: TGTGCCAGCAGTCTCGTGGGGGATGAGCAGTTCTTC
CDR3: CASSLVGDEQFF